This TCR beta chain derives from a study of OX40 agonist ivuxolimab in advanced cancers. The overall study: Patients took ivuxolimab, an agonistic anti-OX40 (CD134) antibody.

General study points: The antigen specificity of the peripheral T cells (those that were expanded) was not determined. Researchers report that CD8+ T cells had, on average, more expanded clones than CD4+.

Blood samples were obtained at baseline, cycle 4 day 1, and cycle 7 day 1. Sequenced by immunoSEQ multiplex PCR; TCRdb stores in-frame clones only, minus some. The data contain some 62,000 clones, more than 90% of them seen just once; the ten biggest clones take up approximately 0.64%. With 4 bases clipped from V and 4 bases from J, the junction kept 3 bases outside the gene matches. CDR3 length equals 13 residues. Germline assignment: CDR1 MNHNS and CDR2 SASEGT. With respect to this clone: What it binds is unknown.

Sample: CD4+ or CD8+ T cells sorted from blood, taken in a trial of the OX40 agonist ivuxolimab. This receptor was identified in an adult with an advanced solid tumor such as melanoma, head and neck, liver or kidney cancer. The rearrangement uses TRBV6-1 and TRBJ1-1, with TRBD1 matching over 7 bases. CDR3 bases: TGTGCCAGCAGTGTTCAGGGGGGCACTGAAGCTTTCTTT. Protein sequence: CASSVQGGTEAFF.